This T cell receptor beta chain was sequenced during a study of patients and donors after allogeneic stem cell transplantation. TCRdb passed the RT-PCR reads through MiXCR, listing each CDR3 protein once. This sample has about a million distinct CDR3 sequences, with 15% to 20% found just once. The CDR3 is made up of 11 amino acids. The V end lost 5 bases, the J end lost 3 bases, and 5 bases lay between the germline ends. Germline V gives CDR1 SGHRS, CDR2 YFSETQ. The chain is built from TRBV5-1 and TRBJ2-5; D gene uncertain. The clonotype originates from a human donor who was either an allogeneic HSCT recipient or a stem cell or donor lymphocyte infusion donor (not recorded which). It is not recorded whose cells these are; they may come from a transplant donor. The sample taken for sequencing was blood, either unsorted or a sorted T cell fraction (not recorded which). The CDR3 nucleotides read TGCGCCAGCAGACTTGAAGAGACCCAGTACTTC. This encodes CASRLEETQYF.